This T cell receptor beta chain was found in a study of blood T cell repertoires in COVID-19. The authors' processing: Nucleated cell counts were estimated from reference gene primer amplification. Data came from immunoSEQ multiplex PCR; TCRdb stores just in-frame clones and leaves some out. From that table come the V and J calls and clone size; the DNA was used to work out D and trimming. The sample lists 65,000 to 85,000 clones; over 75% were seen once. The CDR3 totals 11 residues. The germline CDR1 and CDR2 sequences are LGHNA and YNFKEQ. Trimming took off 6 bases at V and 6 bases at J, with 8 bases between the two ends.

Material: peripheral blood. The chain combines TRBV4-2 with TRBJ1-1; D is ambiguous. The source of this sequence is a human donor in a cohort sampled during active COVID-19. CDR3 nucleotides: TGTGCCAGCAGTACCGGGGCTGAAGCTTTCTTT. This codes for CASSTGAEAFF.